The source of this TCR beta chain is a study of blood T cell repertoires in COVID-19. On the study more broadly: The samples span acute and convalescent COVID-19 from the United States, Italy and Spain. In each case, the material was cDNA or gDNA derived from T cells, B-cell-depleted T cells, or PBMCs.

The length of the CDR3 is 14 residues. J was trimmed by 4 bases and V by 3 bases; bases with no gene match: 0. In germline, CDR1 is MGHDK, CDR2 SYGVNS. Original data processing: Amplification with reference gene primers provided the estimates of nucleated cell counts. Sequenced by immunoSEQ multiplex PCR; TCRdb stores in-frame clones only, minus some. V, J and clone size derive from that table, while D and trimming were established from the DNA sequence. The sample lists a few hundred thousand clones; roughly 86% were seen once. This sequence was found in a man aged 60 to 69 with acute or convalescent COVID-19. The sample comprised peripheral blood. The chain combines TRBV25-1 with TRBJ2-1; TRBD2 matches 10 bases. The CDR3 here is CASSDSGGYNEQFF. Written as DNA, the CDR3 is TGTGCCAGCAGTGATAGCGGGGGGTACAATGAGCAGTTCTTC.